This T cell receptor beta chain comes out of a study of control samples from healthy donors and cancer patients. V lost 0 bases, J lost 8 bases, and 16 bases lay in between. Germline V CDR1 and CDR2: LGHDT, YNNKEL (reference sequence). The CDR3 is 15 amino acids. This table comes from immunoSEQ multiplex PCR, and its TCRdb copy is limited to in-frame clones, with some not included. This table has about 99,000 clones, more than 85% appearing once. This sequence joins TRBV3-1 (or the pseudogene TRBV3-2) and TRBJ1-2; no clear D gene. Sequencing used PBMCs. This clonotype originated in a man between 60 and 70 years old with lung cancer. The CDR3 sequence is CASSQEGQRWWGYTF. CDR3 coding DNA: TGTGCCAGCAGCCAAGAGGGCCAGAGGTGGTGGGGCTACACCTTC.